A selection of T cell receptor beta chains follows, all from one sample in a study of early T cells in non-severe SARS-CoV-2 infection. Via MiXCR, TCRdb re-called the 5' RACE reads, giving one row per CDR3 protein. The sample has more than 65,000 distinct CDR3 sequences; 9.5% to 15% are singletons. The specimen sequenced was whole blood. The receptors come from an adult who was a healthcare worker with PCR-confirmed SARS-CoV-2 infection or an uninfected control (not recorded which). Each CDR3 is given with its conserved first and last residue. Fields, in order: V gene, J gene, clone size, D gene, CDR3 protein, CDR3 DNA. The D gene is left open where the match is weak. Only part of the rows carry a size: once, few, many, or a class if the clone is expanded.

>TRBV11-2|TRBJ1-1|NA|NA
CASSPNTAGGNTVAFF
TGCGCCAGCAGCCCCAATACGGCCGGGGGGAACACTGTAGCTTTCTTT
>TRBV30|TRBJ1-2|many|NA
CAWKRDPPGHGYTF
TGTGCCTGGAAGCGGGACCCCCCTGGGCATGGCTACACCTTC
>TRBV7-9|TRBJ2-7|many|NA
CASSPGQSSYEQYF
TGTGCCAGCAGCCCCGGACAGTCTTCCTACGAGCAGTACTTC
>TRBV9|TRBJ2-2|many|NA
CASSVAPGTITGELFF
TGTGCCAGCAGCGTGGCGCCCGGGACAATCACCGGGGAGCTGTTTTTT
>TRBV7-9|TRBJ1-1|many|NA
CASTGGGQEAFF
TGTGCCAGCACCGGAGGGGGACAAGAAGCTTTCTTT
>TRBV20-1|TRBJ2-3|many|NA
CSAREWSTDTQYF
TGCAGTGCTAGAGAATGGAGCACAGATACGCAGTATTTT
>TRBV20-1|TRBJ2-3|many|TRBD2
CSGDYDTDTQYF
TGCAGTGGGGACTACGACACAGATACGCAGTATTTT
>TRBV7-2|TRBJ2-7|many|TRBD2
CASSLVSSGVYEQYF
TGTGCCAGCAGCTTAGTGTCTAGCGGGGTCTACGAGCAGTACTTC
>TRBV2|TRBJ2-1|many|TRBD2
CASGSSGRNDEQFF
TGTGCCAGCGGGTCTAGCGGGAGAAACGATGAGCAGTTCTTC
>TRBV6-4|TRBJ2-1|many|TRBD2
CASSAETSLAGNEQFF
TGTGCCAGCAGTGCCGAGACTAGCCTGGCGGGGAATGAGCAGTTCTTC
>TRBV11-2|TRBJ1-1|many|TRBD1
CASSSLGGTVNTEVFF
TGTGCCAGCAGCTCCCTGGGGGGGACAGTGAACACTGAAGTTTTCTTT
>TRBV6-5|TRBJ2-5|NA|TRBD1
CASSYSTGGGQETQYF
TGTGCCAGCAGTTACTCGACAGGGGGCGGCCAAGAGACCCAGTACTTC
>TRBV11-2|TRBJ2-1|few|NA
CASSGGAGYNEQFF
TGTGCCAGCAGCGGAGGGGCGGGGTACAATGAGCAGTTCTTC
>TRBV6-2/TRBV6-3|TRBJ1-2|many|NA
CASSYNRKIQANYGYTF
TGTGCCAGCAGTTACAATCGGAAGATCCAAGCTAACTATGGCTACACCTTC
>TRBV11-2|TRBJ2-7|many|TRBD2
CASSSSEGLAGNSYEQYF
TGTGCCAGCAGCTCATCGGAGGGACTAGCGGGCAATTCCTACGAGCAGTACTTC
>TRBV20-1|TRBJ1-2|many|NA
CSASPQAGARGYTF
TGCAGTGCTAGCCCCCAGGCAGGGGCACGGGGCTACACCTTC
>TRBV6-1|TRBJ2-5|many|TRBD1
CASSRGQGETQYF
TGTGCCAGCAGTCGAGGACAGGGGGAGACCCAGTACTTC
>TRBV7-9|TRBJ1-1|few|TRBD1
CASSIGQGDKAFF
TGTGCCAGCAGCATTGGACAGGGGGATAAAGCTTTCTTT
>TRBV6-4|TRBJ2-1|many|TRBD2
CASSSGNSYNEQFF
TGTGCCAGCTCGAGCGGGAACTCCTACAATGAGCAGTTCTTC
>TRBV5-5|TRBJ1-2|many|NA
CASSLVPGKSYGYTF
TGTGCCAGCAGCTTGGTTCCCGGGAAAAGCTATGGCTACACCTTC
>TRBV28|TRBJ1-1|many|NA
CASSLGFTNTEAFF
TGTGCCAGCAGTTTGGGGTTTACGAACACTGAAGCTTTCTTT
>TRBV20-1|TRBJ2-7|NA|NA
CSVRLDSYEQYF
TGCAGTGTCAGACTGGATTCCTACGAGCAGTACTTC
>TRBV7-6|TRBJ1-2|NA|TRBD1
CASSLAQGGANYGCTF
TGTGCCAGCAGCTTAGCTCAGGGGGGCGCGAACTATGGCTGCACCTTC
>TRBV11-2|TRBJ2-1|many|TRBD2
CASSSRLASTYNEQFF
TGTGCCAGCAGCTCCAGACTAGCGTCTACCTACAATGAGCAGTTCTTC
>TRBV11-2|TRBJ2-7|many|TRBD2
CASSLQLGLAGDQPYEQYF
TGTGCCAGCAGCTTACAACTCGGACTAGCGGGGGACCAACCCTACGAGCAGTACTTC
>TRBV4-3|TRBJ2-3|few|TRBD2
CASSQLAGAGDTDTQYF
TGCGCCAGCAGCCAACTAGCGGGAGCTGGAGACACAGATACGCAGTATTTT
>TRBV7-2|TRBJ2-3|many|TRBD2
CASSLRGLAGGRSTDTQYF
TGTGCCAGCAGCCTGCGTGGACTAGCGGGGGGCCGAAGCACAGATACGCAGTATTTT